The 17 T cell receptor beta chains in this list originate from one sample, sequenced in a study of beta chain features in type 1 diabetes. Whole-study results and caveats: Across all four CD4+ subsets, people with type 1 diabetes showed modestly shorter TCRB CDR3s.

Every bit of the isolated RNA underwent reverse transcription, so sequencing read expressed TCRB transcripts. The data were produced by immunoSEQ multiplex PCR, yet TCRdb's version contains in-frame clones alone and is incomplete. The table has tens of thousands of clones, roughly 50% seen once. No antigen has been identified for these receptors. The specimen was stem cell memory CD4+ T cells from blood. These receptors all stem from a man under 40 with type 1 diabetes.

The V call is TRBV18, the J call TRBJ1-2; D call uncertain. CDR3 length: 13 amino acids. Deletions cut 2 bases from V and 6 bases from J, with 10 bases between. CDR1 is KGHSH and CDR2 is LQKENI in the germline V gene. The DNA for the CDR3 is TGTGCCAGCTCACCAGTTTCGTTTGATGGCTACACCTTC. Its translation: CASSPVSFDGYTF.

The chain recombines TRBV5-1 with TRBJ1-1; D perhaps matches TRBD1 (6 bases). From germline, CDR1 is SGHRS and CDR2 YFSETQ. The CDR3 consists of 16 residues. V was pared by 0 bases and J by 5 bases, with 17 bases between. This CDR3 reads CASSLGHEGQGTEAFF. CDR3 DNA: TGCGCCAGCAGCTTGGGGCACGAGGGCCAGGGGACTGAAGCTTTCTTT. Supplemented by reference TRBV5-1 and TRBJ1-1, the full variable domain reads KAGVTQTPRYLIKTRGQQVTLSCSPISGHRSVSWYQQTPGQGLQFLFEYFSETQRNKGNFPGRFSGRQFSNSRSEMNVSTLELGDSALYLCASSLGHEGQGTEAFFGQGTRLTVV.

This clone occurred once. V and J are TRBV4-1 and TRBJ2-7; 9 bases match TRBD1. Germline CDR1 and CDR2: MGHRA and YSYEKL. The CDR3 is made up of 14 amino acids. With V trimmed by 3 bases and J by 4 bases, 4 bases remained unmatched. The chain's CDR3 is CASSQPGQGYEQYF. CDR3 nucleotide sequence: TGCGCCAGCAGCCAGCCGGGACAGGGTTACGAGCAGTACTTC.

V gene TRBV10-3 combines with J gene TRBJ2-5, with 9 positions matching TRBD1. CDR3 length: 16 amino acids. Germline CDR1 and CDR2: ENHRY and SYGVKD. J gave up 4 bases and V 9 bases, and 15 bases lay outside the gene matches. The CDR3 sequence: CAISTSQGARGETQYF. The CDR3 bases are TGTGCCATTTCTACCTCACAGGGGGCTAGGGGAGAGACCCAGTACTTC.

This clone is categorized as medium-sized. The genes are TRBV4-1 and TRBJ2-4; 9 nucleotides line up with TRBD1. This CDR3 is 15 amino acids long. The germline V gene encodes CDR1 MGHRA and CDR2 YSYEKL. After removal of 4 bases from V and 1 base from J, the junction contained 2 bases not matched to a gene. CDR3 bases: TGCGCCAGCAGCCGAGGACAGGGGGCCAAAAACATTCAGTACTTC. It yields the protein CASSRGQGAKNIQYF.

The chain uses TRBV7-6 and TRBJ1-2; 7 bases agree with TRBD1. Germline values: CDR1 SGHVS, CDR2 FNYEAQ. This CDR3 comprises 13 residues. V lost 3 bases to trimming and J lost 8 bases; unmatched junction nucleotides: 6. The CDR3 DNA reads TGTGCCAGCAGCTTCAACAGGGGAGAGGGCTACACCTTC. Translating gives CASSFNRGEGYTF.

Only a few counts were recorded for this clone. This chain connects TRBV11-1 to TRBJ1-1, with 7 bases lining up with TRBD1. The CDR3 runs 13 residues. J gave up 8 bases and V 4 bases, and 7 bases lay outside the gene matches. Germline CDR1 SGHAT, CDR2 FQDESV (reference sequence). CDR3 protein: CASSSNRDREAFF. CDR3 in DNA: TGTGCCAGCAGCTCCAACCGGGACAGAGAAGCTTTCTTT.

The chain links TRBV11-2 to TRBJ2-7, with D possibly TRBD2 on 6 matching bases. The CDR3 loop spans 14 amino acids. The V and J ends lost 0 bases and 7 bases respectively, with 13 bases between them. Per the germline V gene, CDR1 is SGHAT and CDR2 is FQNNGV. The CDR3 is CASSLDRAGGEQYF. The CDR3 bases are TGTGCCAGCAGCTTAGATCGCGCAGGAGGGGAGCAGTACTTC.

This clone was found a few times. This chain uses TRBV5-6 with TRBJ2-6; D possibly corresponds to TRBD1 (5 bases). The germline CDR1 and CDR2 sequences are SGHDT and YYEEEE. This CDR3 has 16 amino acids. The germline V and J ends were trimmed by 4 bases and 3 bases, with 14 bases remaining between them. DNA for the CDR3: TGTGCCAGCAGCCCTACTCAGGGTTATGGGGCCAACGTCCTGACTTTC. Its protein is CASSPTQGYGANVLTF.

This clone was observed a single time. The junction shows a germline mismatch at one end, possibly a read error. The rearrangement joins TRBV30 to TRBJ1-3; the D is unclear. The CDR3 is 13 amino acids. Germline assignment: CDR1 GTSNPN and CDR2 SVGIG (reference sequence). CDR3 residues: CAWRPTPGNTIYF. For the CDR3, the DNA is TGTGCCTGGAGGCCCACCCCGGGAAACACCATATACTTT.

This clone has a handful of counts. At the DNA level, this CDR3 is encoded by other sequences in the same sample as well. The chain links TRBV5-4 to TRBJ2-1, with 9 positions matching TRBD2. V shed 1 base, J shed 3 bases, and the junction held 5 bases outside the gene matches. Germline V gives CDR1 SGHNT, CDR2 YYREEE (reference sequence). This CDR3 spans 16 amino acids. The CDR3 here is CASSLSLAGLYNEQFF. The CDR3 DNA reads TGTGCCAGCAGCTTGAGCCTAGCGGGGCTCTACAATGAGCAGTTCTTC.

The chain carries TRBV7-8 and TRBJ2-5, with TRBD2 identical over 9 bases. V dropped 4 bases and J dropped 5; count of bases not matched to a gene: 11. This CDR3 has 16 residues. Germline V lookup: CDR1 SGHVS, CDR2 FQNEAQ. The CDR3 protein is CASSSPLAGGRETQYF. The CDR3 DNA follows: TGTGCCAGCAGCTCCCCGCTCGCGGGGGGGCGGGAGACCCAGTACTTC.

The chain has TRBV10-1 and TRBJ2-5; tentatively, D is TRBD1 (5 bases). The V gene's germline CDR1 is WNHNN and CDR2 SYGVQD (reference sequence). The CDR3 is 16 residues long. The V and J ends lost 0 bases and 5 bases respectively, with 16 bases between them. The CDR3 is CASSESPPGSAETQYF. The CDR3 nucleotides are TGCGCCAGCAGTGAGTCACCTCCAGGGTCCGCGGAGACCCAGTACTTC.

This clone occurred a few times. This chain links TRBV2 with TRBJ2-1; 14 bases agree with TRBD2. Germline V gives CDR1 SNHLY, CDR2 FYNNEI. This CDR3 contains 14 residues. The junction had 4 bases not matched to a gene; V was cut back by 5 bases and J by 10 bases. CDR3 sequence: CASSPGLAGEEQFF. As DNA, the CDR3 is TGTGCCAGCAGTCCGGGACTAGCGGGAGAAGAGCAGTTCTTC.

The chain is built from TRBV5-6 and TRBJ2-3, with 8 bases matching TRBD1. With 3 bases clipped from V and 2 bases from J, the junction kept 8 bases outside the gene matches. The CDR3 extends over 16 amino acids. Germline CDR1 is SGHDT and CDR2 is YYEEEE. CDR3 sequence (DNA): TGTGCCAGCAGCTCGTCGACAGGGGCCTTCACAGATACGCAGTATTTT. Protein: CASSSSTGAFTDTQYF.

This rearrangement joins TRBV29-1 to TRBJ1-1, with unresolved D. This CDR3 spans 13 amino acids. The ends were cut back, 4 bases at V and 1 base at J, with 10 bases in the middle. In germline, CDR1 is SQVTM, CDR2 ANQGSEA. The CDR3: CSVAHQPNTEAFF. As DNA, the CDR3 is TGCAGCGTTGCACACCAACCGAACACTGAAGCTTTCTTT.

The V call is TRBV30, the J call TRBJ1-5, with D possibly TRBD1 on 6 matching bases. Per germline, CDR1 GTSNPN and CDR2 SVGIG (reference sequence). Trimming stripped 2 bases from V and 9 bases from J, with 14 bases between. This CDR3 contains 13 residues. Here the CDR3 DNA reads TGTGCCTGGAGTCGGCAGGGGAATAGGCCCCAGCATTTT. Its protein product is CAWSRQGNRPQHF.